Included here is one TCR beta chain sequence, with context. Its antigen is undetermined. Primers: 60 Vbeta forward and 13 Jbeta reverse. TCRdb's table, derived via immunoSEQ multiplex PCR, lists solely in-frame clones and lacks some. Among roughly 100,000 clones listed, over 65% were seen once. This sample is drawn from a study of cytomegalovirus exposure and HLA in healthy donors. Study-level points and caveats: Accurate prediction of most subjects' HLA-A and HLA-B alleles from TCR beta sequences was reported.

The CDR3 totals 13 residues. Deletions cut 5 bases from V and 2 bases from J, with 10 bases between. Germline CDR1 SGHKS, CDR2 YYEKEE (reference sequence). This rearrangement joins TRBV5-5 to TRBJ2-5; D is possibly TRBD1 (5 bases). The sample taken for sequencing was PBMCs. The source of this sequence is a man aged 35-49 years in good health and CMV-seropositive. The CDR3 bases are TGTGCCAGCAGTCGACAGAGTCAAGAGACCCAGTACTTC. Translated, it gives CASSRQSQETQYF.